One sample yielded the 5 T cell receptor beta chains listed below, sequenced in a study of T cells in Graves' hyperthyroidism and ophthalmopathy (dated by TCRdb to about 2019). The library came from multiplex PCR. Sequencing relied on an Illumina HiSeq 2000. The TCR beta CDR3 regions were amplified from the RNA transcripts. For the first round of RT-PCR on the TCR CDR3, the HTBI primer set was used together with the Qiagen OneStep RT-PCR kit. The public sequencing data were trimmed at Q25 with fastp and processed into clonotypes with MiXCR by TCRdb, which kept only in-frame beta chains. Each entry merges the rows of one CDR3 protein and shows their most common DNA and genes. The sample data list about 270,000 distinct CDR3 sequences, and 20% to 25% of these were observed just once. The ten largest clonotypes hold around 64% of the sample. The material sequenced was blood. Every receptor here comes from a man under 40 with Graves' ophthalmopathy.

V gene TRBV14 combines with J gene TRBJ2-5, with 15 bases identical to TRBD2. This CDR3 has 18 amino acids. CDR1 is SGHDN, CDR2 FVKESK, per germline. V was pared by 5 bases and J by 1 base, with 8 bases of the junction left unmatched. This CDR3 is CASSKGGLAGGRQETQYF. In nucleotides, the CDR3 is TGTGCCAGCAGCAAAGGGGGACTAGCGGGGGGACGCCAAGAGACCCAGTACTTC.

This clonotype appeared a few times. This sequence joins TRBV24-1 and TRBJ2-1; 9 nucleotides match TRBD2. With V trimmed by 8 bases and J by 5 bases, 3 bases remained unmatched. Germline loops: CDR1 KGHDR, CDR2 SFDVKD. The CDR3 is 13 amino acids. The chain's CDR3 is CATTTSGNNEQFF. The CDR3 DNA reads as TGTGCCACCACGACTAGCGGTAACAATGAGCAGTTCTTC.

This clonotype was recorded a few times. The rearrangement joins TRBV2 to TRBJ2-7, with no clear D. V lost 9 bases and J lost 7, with 13 bases in between. The V gene's germline CDR1 is SNHLY and CDR2 FYNNEI. This CDR3 comprises 11 residues. CDR3: CARQAGEEQYF. The CDR3 DNA sequence: TGTGCCAGGCAAGCAGGCGAGGAGCAGTACTTC.

The rearrangement uses TRBV7-6 and TRBJ2-2; D is perhaps TRBD2 (6 bases). The CDR3 has 14 residues. The V end was cut by 1 base, the J end by 6 bases, with 9 bases between. Germline assignment: CDR1 SGHVS and CDR2 FNYEAQ. CDR3 coding DNA: TGTGCCAGCAGCTTAGGGAGGGGATCCGGGGAGCTGTTTTTT. Translated, it gives CASSLGRGSGELFF.

In this sample, this clonotype turned up a few times. The chain carries TRBV28 and TRBJ2-7, with TRBD1 as a possible D gene (6 bases). V lost 6 bases and J lost 0, with 9 bases in between. Germline CDR1 MDHEN, CDR2 SYDVKM. CDR3 length equals 13 residues. CDR3 in amino acids: CASSGDTSYEQYF. For the CDR3, the DNA is TGTGCCAGCAGCGGGGACACCTCCTACGAGCAGTACTTC.